A single sample gave rise to the 5 T cell receptor beta chains below, sequenced in a study of regulatory T cells in long-lasting Graves disease. The time point is: newly diagnosed GD, antithyroid drugs for less than 3 months. PBMCs provided the RNA from which the TCR library was made. CDR3-region Arm-PCR and iRepertoire HTBI primers produced the TCR beta libraries. TCRdb analysed the multiplex PCR reads with MiXCR anew, one entry per CDR3 protein. The sample lists about 420,000 distinct CDR3 sequences; roughly 17% were seen once. These data are also associated with another study on T cells in Graves' hyperthyroidism and ophthalmopathy.

The sample here was peripheral blood mononuclear cells (PBMCs), taken at new diagnosis, from a patient treated with antithyroid drugs. These receptors all come from a woman under 30 with Graves disease.

Many counts were recorded for this clonotype. The genes are TRBV28 and TRBJ1-2, with TRBD1 matching 8 bases. From germline, CDR1 is MDHEN and CDR2 SYDVKM. V was pared by 11 bases and J by 1 base, with 6 bases of the junction left unmatched. The CDR3 length is 13 residues. CDR3 region: CAAGRGLNYGYTF. The DNA for the CDR3 is TGTGCCGCGGGCAGGGGGCTTAACTATGGCTACACCTTC.

V and J are TRBV19 and TRBJ2-1; maybe TRBD1 (7 bases). This CDR3 is 14 amino acids long. The germline gives CDR1 LNHDA, CDR2 SQIVND (reference sequence). V was shortened by 2 bases and J by 7 bases, with 12 bases between the two germline ends. This CDR3 is CASSIPGGTNEQFF. The DNA for the CDR3 is TGTGCCAGTAGTATACCAGGGGGGACTAATGAGCAGTTCTTC.

This sequence joins TRBV9 and TRBJ2-7; 8 positions agree with TRBD1. Germline CDR1 SGDLS, CDR2 YYNGEE. V lost 1 base, J lost 3 bases, and 3 bases stayed unmatched. The CDR3 consists of 14 residues. The CDR3 here is CASSVSTGGYEQYF. Written as DNA, the CDR3 is TGTGCCAGCAGCGTATCTACAGGGGGCTACGAGCAGTACTTC. Looking up the rest from reference TRBV9 and TRBJ2-7 gives the full variable domain: DSGVTQTPKHLITATGQRVTLRCSPRSGDLSVYWYQQSLDQGLQFLIQYYNGEERAKGNILERFSAQQFPDLHSELNLSSLELGDSALYFCASSVSTGGYEQYFGPGTRLTVT.

The chain is built from TRBV19 and TRBJ2-7, with a possible D match to TRBD2 (6 bases). Germline-derived CDR1 and CDR2 are LNHDA and SQIVND (reference sequence). The V gene lost 4 bases and the J gene lost 2 bases, with 15 bases spanning the gap. CDR3 length equals 15 residues. The DNA for the CDR3 is TGTGCCAGTAGTAACCCCCTGGGAGGAACCTACGAGCAGTACTTC. Its translation: CASSNPLGGTYEQYF. The whole variable domain, filled in from reference TRBV19 and TRBJ2-7, reads DGGITQSPKYLFRKEGQNVTLSCEQNLNHDAMYWYRQDPGQGLRLIYYSQIVNDFQKGDIAEGYSVSREKKESFPLTVTSAQKNPTAFYLCASSNPLGGTYEQYFGPGTRLTVT.

The chain couples TRBV2 to TRBJ1-1; D gene unclear. The germline gives CDR1 SNHLY, CDR2 FYNNEI. V was cut by 8 bases and J by 1 base, with 5 bases left in between. This CDR3 contains 11 residues. Here the CDR3 DNA reads TGTGCCAGCGGCACGAACACTGAAGCTTTCTTT. It specifies CASGTNTEAFF.